The entry below gives a single T cell receptor beta chain sequence along with its context. The authors ran a second PCR of roughly 6 to 11 cycles using a sample-barcoded 5' primer and a J-beta primer mix. TCRdb reprocessed the 5' RACE reads via MiXCR and lists one record per CDR3 protein. Among roughly 1.7 million distinct CDR3 sequences listed, about 31% were seen once. Isolated per sample were at least 6 million PBMCs. This specimen belongs to a study of blood T cells in healthy people across ages. The receptor was isolated from a woman between 25 and 40 years old in good health. The sample taken for sequencing was blood.

This CDR3 is CASSLSTRFRPYEQYF. In DNA, the CDR3 is TGTGCCAGCAGTTTATCGACCCGTTTCAGACCCTACGAGCAGTACTTC. The rearrangement uses TRBV27 and TRBJ2-7; D unclear. Germline assignment: CDR1 MNHEY and CDR2 SMNVEV (reference sequence). Trimming shortened V by 0 bases and J by 2 bases, and 14 bases separated the two germline ends. The CDR3 runs 16 residues.